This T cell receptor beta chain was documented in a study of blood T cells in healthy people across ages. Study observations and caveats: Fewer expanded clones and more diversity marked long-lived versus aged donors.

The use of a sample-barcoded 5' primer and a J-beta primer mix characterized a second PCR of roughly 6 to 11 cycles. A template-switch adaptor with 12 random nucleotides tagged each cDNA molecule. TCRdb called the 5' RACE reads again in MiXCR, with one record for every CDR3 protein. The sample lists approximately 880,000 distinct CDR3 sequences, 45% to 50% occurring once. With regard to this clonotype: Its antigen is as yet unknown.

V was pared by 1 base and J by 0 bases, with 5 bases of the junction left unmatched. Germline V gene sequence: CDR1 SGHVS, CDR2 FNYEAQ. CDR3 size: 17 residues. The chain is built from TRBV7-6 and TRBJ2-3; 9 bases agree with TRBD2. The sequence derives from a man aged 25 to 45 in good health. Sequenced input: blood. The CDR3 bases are TGTGCCAGCAGCTTAGTAGCGGGGGAACCAAGCACAGATACGCAGTATTTT. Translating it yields CASSLVAGEPSTDTQYF.